This T cell receptor beta chain was identified in a study of T cells after somatic rescue of genetic block. Here immunoSEQ multiplex PCR was the method, and the copy in TCRdb shows in-frame clones only, minus some. The table shows 70,000 or so clones, with around 92% occurring only once. This receptor was identified in a man in his forties. Material for sequencing was peripheral blood mononuclear cells (PBMCs).

The CDR3 loop is CASAPRDRGYEQYF. The CDR3, as DNA: TGTGCCAGCGCACCCCGGGACAGGGGTTACGAGCAGTACTTC. The chain employs TRBV2 and TRBJ2-7; 10 nucleotides agree with TRBD1. Germline V CDR1 and CDR2: SNHLY, FYNNEI. The CDR3 sequence is 14 residues long. V was pared by 8 bases and J by 4 bases, with 8 bases of the junction left unmatched.